This T cell receptor beta chain derives from a study of cytomegalovirus exposure and HLA in healthy donors. A word on this clone: What it recognizes is unknown.

Germline V gene lookup returns CDR1 SGHKS and CDR2 YYEKEE (reference sequence). The V gene end was trimmed by 3 bases and the J gene end by 6 bases; junction bases not matched to a gene: 4. The CDR3 runs 13 residues. Regarding donors, all were healthy bone marrow donors. 13 Jbeta primers and 60 Vbeta primers were used for the PCR. TCRdb's table, derived via immunoSEQ multiplex PCR, lists solely in-frame clones and lacks some. The sample lists 95,000 or so clones; over 70% were seen once. Overall study findings and caveats: CMV serostatus alone was available as immune exposure information.

Sequenced input: PBMCs. The chain recombines TRBV5-5 with TRBJ1-2, with 8 bases that match TRBD1. This clonotype was sampled from a woman in her thirties or forties in good health and CMV-seronegative. The CDR3 protein is CASSSRTGNGYTF. CDR3 sequence (DNA): TGTGCCAGCAGCTCGCGGACAGGGAATGGCTACACCTTC.